Given below is one T cell receptor beta chain in context. Its antigen is not yet known. No base quality information exists; no much larger clone differs at one position. These data come from a study of shared clonotypes between healthy human individuals (dated by TCRdb to about 2020). Concerning the study at large: A couple of women and three men aged 18 to 49 years were included in the cohort. For each donor, CD4 naive and CD4 memory were each run on three plates, CD8 naive on two plates, and CD8 memory on one plate. To estimate repertoire size and how much clonotype sharing occurs between individuals, the study deeply sequenced the blood TCR repertoires of several healthy adults. To increase sequencing depth and limit assay-specific biases, different laboratories used diverse techniques to prepare libraries and sequence TCR repertoires. Each donor's leukapheresis produced roughly between roughly 0.85 and 9.5 billion PBMCs. Paper-wide results and their limitations: Sampling was restricted to blood, and TCR repertoires in tissue are likely to differ from TCR repertoires in blood. Higher generation probabilities were observed for clonotypes shared by all four sorted-subset donors than for non-shared clonotypes. The genetic and exposure-history diversity represented was limited by the small number of donors. Even with the large sequencing depth, rarefaction of the sorted-subset datasets indicated that sequencing was incomplete. Roughly 5% of naive CD4, approximately 3.7% of naive CD8, 2.3% of memory CD4, and about 0.4% of memory CD8 clonotypes were shared across several donors. Naive subsets generally had larger estimated clonotype richness than memory subsets. Pairwise subsampling indicated that sequencing depth was expected to affect the degree of clonotype sharing among donors.

Using the deep immunoSEQ assay, multiplex PCR amplified TCR CDR3 regions from genomic DNA. Extracted genomic DNA from each cell subset was distributed evenly across all wells of several immunoSEQ 96-well plates, and each plate was treated as a replicate. For sorted subsets, each replicate PCR was loaded with 150 to 250 ng genomic DNA, equivalent to 30,000 to 35,000 T cell genomes. Purified libraries were measured with a Qubit 3.0 fluorometer, size-checked on a Bioanalyzer 2100, and measured again with the KAPA Library Quantification kit. Every immunoSEQ 96-well plate was sequenced on a separate single-read 150-cycle Illumina NextSeq 550 flow cell. For the original study's pipeline: Because only junctional sequences without quality scores were contained in the immunoSEQ output, filtering matching that applied to full-length reads could not be performed. Sequences were annotated with PyIR, a Python wrapper for IgBLAST v1.9, using IMGT germline references to assign V/J genes and CDR3. Reads with weak V/J assignments (E-value above 1e-6), missing CDR3, stop codons, out-of-frame junctions, or ambiguous translated residues were removed. V3J clonotypes were defined by identical inferred V gene, J gene, and CDR3 amino acid sequence. Percentage overlap between repertoires was calculated by dividing the number of shared unique clonotypes by the size of the smaller repertoire. RTK rarefaction, the Chao1 estimator, and Recon v2.1 estimates of unobserved clonotypes were used to assess repertoire richness. OLGA was used to compute generation probabilities for all TCRbeta clonotypes that the gDNA method yielded from a handful of donors. What TCRdb holds here is the immuneACCESS table cut down to in-frame rearrangements. Part of the clones is not present; checked against another copy, under half of the missing clones reflect an unresolved V gene, and the others are unexplained. For V, J and clone size, that table is used; D and trimming come from the DNA. The sample profile shows 450,000 to 700,000 clones; 95% to 96% of them were found once. About 0.11% of the sample is taken by the ten largest.

Including cysteine and phenylalanine, the CDR3 has 13 amino acids. The sequence is cut down to CDR3 DNA, 39 bases in frame from base 1. Based on the germline V gene (reference sequence), the CDR1 and CDR2 sequences are SEHNR and FQNEAQ. V is reduced by 5 bases and J by 2 bases, leaving a spacing of 9 bases between them. CD8 naive samples were CD45RO-negative cells positively selected for CCR7, giving a CD45RA+CCR7+ population that excluded TemRA cells. The donors were healthy, HIV-negative adults who had no recently reported acute infections or vaccinations. All donors were Caucasian adults living in Nashville, Tennessee, USA. Blood was obtained by leukapheresis, after which PBMCs were separated by Ficoll-Histopaque density gradient centrifugation and cryopreserved in liquid nitrogen vapor phase. Purity and quantity of every magnetically sorted T cell population were checked by analytical flow cytometry. Genomic DNA was isolated from each sorted fraction and quantified by UV absorbance on a Nanodrop 2000c.

The rearrangement joined TRBV7-9 to TRBJ2-5; the D segment could be TRBD2, given 6 matching bases. The origin of this receptor is a woman aged 25 to 39 in good health. Sequenced material: naive CD8+ T cells sorted from blood. In the paper's terms, the cell subset or site label means: CD45RA+CCR7+. The CDR3 region reads CASSQGLQETQYF. The bases read TGTGCCAGCAGCCAGGGACTGCAAGAGACCCAGTACTTC.